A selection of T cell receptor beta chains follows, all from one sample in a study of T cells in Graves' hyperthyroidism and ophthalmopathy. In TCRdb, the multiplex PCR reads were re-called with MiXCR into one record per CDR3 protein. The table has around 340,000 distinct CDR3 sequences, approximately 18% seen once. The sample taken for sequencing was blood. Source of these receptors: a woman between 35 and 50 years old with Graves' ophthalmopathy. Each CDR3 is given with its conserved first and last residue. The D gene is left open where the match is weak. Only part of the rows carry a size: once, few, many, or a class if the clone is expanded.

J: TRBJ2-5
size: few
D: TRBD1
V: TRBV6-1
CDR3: CASTPTGVLGETQYF
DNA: TGTGCCAGCACCCCGACAGGGGTCCTTGGGGAGACCCAGTACTTC

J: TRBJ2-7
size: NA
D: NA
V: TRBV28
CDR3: CASSLERRYYEQYF
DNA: TGTGCCAGCAGTTTAGAAAGGAGGTACTACGAGCAGTACTTC

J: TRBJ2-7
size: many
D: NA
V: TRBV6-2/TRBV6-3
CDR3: CASSKGTYEQYF
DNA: TGTGCCAGCAGTAAAGGAACCTACGAGCAGTACTTC

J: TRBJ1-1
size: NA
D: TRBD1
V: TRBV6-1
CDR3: CASNTGQGLPEAFF
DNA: TGTGCCAGCAATACGGGACAGGGTTTACCTGAAGCTTTCTTT

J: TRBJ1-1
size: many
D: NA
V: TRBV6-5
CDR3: CASSSGQTSNTEAFF
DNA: TGTGCCAGCAGTTCGGGACAAACCTCGAACACTGAAGCTTTCTTT

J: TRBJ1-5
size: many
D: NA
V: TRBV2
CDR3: CASSEVSGYQPQHF
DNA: TGTGCCAGCAGTGAAGTGTCGGGCTATCAGCCCCAGCATTTT

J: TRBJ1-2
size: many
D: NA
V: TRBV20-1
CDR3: CSAPMRGNGYTF
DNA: TGCAGTGCGCCGATGCGAGGAAATGGCTACACCTTC

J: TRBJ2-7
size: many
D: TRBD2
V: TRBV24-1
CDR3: CATAWGGSSYEQYF
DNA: TGTGCCACCGCATGGGGGGGGAGCTCCTACGAGCAGTACTTC

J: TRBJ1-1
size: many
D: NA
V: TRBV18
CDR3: CASSPQQGLLVDAEAFF
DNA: TGTGCCAGCTCACCCCAACAGGGTTTGCTGGTCGACGCTGAAGCTTTCTTT

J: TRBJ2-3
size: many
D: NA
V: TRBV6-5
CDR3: CASSPTDTQYF
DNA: TGTGCCAGCAGCCCAACAGATACGCAGTATTTT

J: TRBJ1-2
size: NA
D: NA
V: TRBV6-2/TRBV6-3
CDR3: CASSWGTGLDGYTF
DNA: TGTGCCAGCTCATGGGGTACAGGGCTGGATGGCTACACCTTC

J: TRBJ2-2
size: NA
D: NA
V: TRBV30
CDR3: CAWGDTGELFF
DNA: TGTGCCTGGGGGGATACCGGGGAGCTGTTTTTT

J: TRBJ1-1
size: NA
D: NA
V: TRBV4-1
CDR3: CASSQVGPPSFF
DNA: TGCGCCAGCAGCCAAGTGGGGCCACCCTCCTTCTTT

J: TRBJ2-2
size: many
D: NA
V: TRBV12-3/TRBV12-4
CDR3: CASSLYLVRELFF
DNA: TGTGCCAGCAGTTTATACCTAGTCCGGGAGCTGTTTTTT

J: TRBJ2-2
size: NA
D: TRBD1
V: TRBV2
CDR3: CASSSPGGSRELFF
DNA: TGTGCCAGCAGTTCACCAGGGGGCTCCAGGGAGCTGTTTTTT

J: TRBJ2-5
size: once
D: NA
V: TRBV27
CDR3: CASSLVRAGPQYF
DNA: TGTGCCAGCAGTTTAGTGCGTGCGGGGCCCCAGTACTTC

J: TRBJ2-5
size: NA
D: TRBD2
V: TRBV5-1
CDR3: CASSLVQREAETQYF
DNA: TGCGCCAGCAGCTTGGTCCAGCGGGAGGCGGAGACCCAGTACTTC

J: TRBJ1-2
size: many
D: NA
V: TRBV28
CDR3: CASSLLQYGYTF
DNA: TGTGCCAGCAGTTTATTGCAATATGGCTACACCTTC

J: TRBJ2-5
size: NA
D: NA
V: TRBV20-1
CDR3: CSANQAGNQESQYF
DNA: TGCAGTGCCAATCAAGCCGGGAATCAAGAGTCCCAGTACTTC

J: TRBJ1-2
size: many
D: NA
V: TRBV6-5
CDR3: CASSYRGDRGYTF
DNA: TGTGCCAGCAGTTACCGTGGGGATCGGGGCTACACCTTC

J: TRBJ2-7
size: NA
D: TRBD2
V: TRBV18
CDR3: CASSVVVAGGLDF
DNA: TGTGCCAGCTCAGTCGTGGTAGCGGGAGGTTTGGACTTC

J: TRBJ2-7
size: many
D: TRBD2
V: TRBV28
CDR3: CASSLARLAGDPRPYEQYF
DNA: TGTGCCAGCAGTTTGGCGCGACTAGCGGGAGATCCACGACCCTACGAGCAGTACTTC

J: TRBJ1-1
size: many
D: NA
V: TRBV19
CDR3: CASISNDMNTEAFF
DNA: TGTGCCAGTATAAGTAACGACATGAACACTGAAGCTTTCTTT

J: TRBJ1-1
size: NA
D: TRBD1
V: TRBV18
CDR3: CASSPADLTGGWTEAFF
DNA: TGTGCCAGCTCACCAGCCGATCTAACAGGGGGCTGGACTGAAGCTTTCTTT

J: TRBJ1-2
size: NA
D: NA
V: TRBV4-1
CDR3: CASSQVGGASGYTF
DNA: TGCGCCAGCAGCCAAGTGGGGGGGGCAAGTGGCTACACCTTC

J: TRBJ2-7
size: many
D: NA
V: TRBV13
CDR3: CASSLGPIVVQYF
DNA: TGTGCCAGCAGCTTAGGGCCTATCGTTGTGCAGTACTTC

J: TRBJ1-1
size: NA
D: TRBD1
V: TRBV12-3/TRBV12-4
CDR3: CASSPAGQGAWTEAFF
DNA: TGTGCCAGCAGCCCAGCGGGACAGGGGGCATGGACTGAAGCTTTCTTT

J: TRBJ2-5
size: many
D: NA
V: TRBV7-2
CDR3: CASSSSPQETQYF
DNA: TGTGCCAGCAGCAGCTCCCCCCAAGAGACCCAGTACTTC

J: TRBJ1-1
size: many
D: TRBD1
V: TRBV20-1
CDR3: CSGLPGQGHLNTEAFF
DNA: TGCAGTGGGCTCCCGGGACAGGGCCATTTGAACACTGAAGCTTTCTTT

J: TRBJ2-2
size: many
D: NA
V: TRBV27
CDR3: CASSFLGGTGELFF
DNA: TGTGCCAGCAGTTTTCTAGGGGGAACCGGGGAGCTGTTTTTT

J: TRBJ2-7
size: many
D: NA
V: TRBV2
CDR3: CASSERGMAGYYEQYF
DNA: TGTGCCAGCAGTGAAAGAGGCATGGCGGGGTACTACGAGCAGTACTTC

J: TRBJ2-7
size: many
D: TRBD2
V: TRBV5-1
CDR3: CASSSELSGPSYEQYF
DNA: TGCGCCAGCAGCTCGGAACTTAGCGGGCCCTCCTACGAGCAGTATTTC

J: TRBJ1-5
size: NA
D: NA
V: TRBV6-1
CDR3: CASSLTVGQPQHF
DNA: TGTGCCAGCAGCTTGACAGTAGGTCAGCCCCAGCATTTT

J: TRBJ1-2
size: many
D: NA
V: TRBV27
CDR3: CASSYQQGSNGYTF
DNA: TGTGCCAGCAGCTACCAACAGGGATCGAATGGCTACACCTTC

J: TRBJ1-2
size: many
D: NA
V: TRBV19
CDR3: CASSMRDNYGYTF
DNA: TGTGCCAGTAGTATGAGGGATAACTATGGCTACACCTTC

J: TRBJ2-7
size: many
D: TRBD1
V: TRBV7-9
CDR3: CASSSQRQGSYEQYF
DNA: TGTGCCAGCAGCTCACAAAGACAGGGATCCTACGAGCAGTACTTC

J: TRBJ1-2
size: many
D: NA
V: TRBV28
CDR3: CASSPGGRIHYGYTF
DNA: TGTGCCAGCAGTCCCGGGGGGCGCATCCACTATGGCTACACCTTC

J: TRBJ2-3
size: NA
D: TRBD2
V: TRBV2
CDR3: CASRPGLAGGDTQYF
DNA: TGTGCCAGCAGGCCGGGACTAGCGGGGGGGGATACGCAGTATTTT

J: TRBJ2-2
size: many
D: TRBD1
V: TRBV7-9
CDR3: CASSHRDSGGELFF
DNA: TGTGCCAGCAGCCACCGGGACAGCGGAGGGGAGCTGTTTTTT

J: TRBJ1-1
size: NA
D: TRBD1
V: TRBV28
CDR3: CASSPSPWMTGLAGQVEAFF
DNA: TGTGCCAGCAGTCCATCGCCCTGGATGACGGGACTAGCGGGACAGGTTGAAGCTTTCTTT